Each of the 32 T cell receptor beta chains below was sequenced from the same sample in a study of blood T cell repertoires in COVID-19. Repertoires were generated with immunoSEQ multiplex PCR, while TCRdb's copy carries only in-frame clones and drops some. The sample shows approximately 98,000 clones, about 81% of them seen only once. Sequencing used peripheral blood. The receptors originated from a man aged 55 to 70 with acute or convalescent COVID-19.

As for this clone: Other DNA sequences in this sample translate to the same CDR3. The CDR3 DNA reads as TGTGCCAGCAGCCCCGACAGAAACTATGGCTACACCTTC. Translation gives CASSPDRNYGYTF. The V call is TRBV7-2, the J call TRBJ1-2, with a tentative D call TRBD1 (5 bases). The CDR3 extends over 13 amino acids. Trimming took 5 bases from V and 2 from J, leaving 9 bases between them. Germline CDR1 is SGHTA and CDR2 is FQGNSA.

As concerns this clone: The junction departs from germline at one end; a sequencing error may be responsible. The V and J genes are TRBV27 and TRBJ2-1, with 13 bases lining up with TRBD2. The CDR3 runs 12 residues. From germline, CDR1 is MNHEY and CDR2 SMNVEV (reference sequence). The CDR3 DNA sequence: TGTGCCAGCAGTTTAACTAGCGGGAGGGTAGTCTTC. It encodes CASSLTSGRVVF.

This clone turned up a few times. The rearrangement joins TRBV10-2 to TRBJ1-1; 11 nucleotides agree with TRBD1. From germline, CDR1 is WSHSY and CDR2 SAAADI. After removal of 7 bases from V and 0 bases from J, the junction contained 10 bases not matched to a gene. The CDR3 runs to 17 residues. DNA of the CDR3: TGCGCCAGCACACGGTCCGGGACAGGGGGGATGAACACTGAAGCTTTCTTT. Its protein is CASTRSGTGGMNTEAFF.

The rearrangement uses TRBV9 and TRBJ2-3; no clear D gene. Trimming cost V 3 bases and J 5 bases, with 4 bases left between them. CDR3 size: 11 residues. In germline, CDR1 is SGDLS, CDR2 YYNGEE. The DNA of the CDR3 is TGTGCCAGCAGCGCGCGAGATACGCAGTATTTT. Protein: CASSARDTQYF.

This clone has just one count. This chain uses TRBV15 with TRBJ2-1; TRBD2 agrees at 10 bases. V lost 0 bases, J lost 2 bases, and 4 bases stayed unmatched. Per the germline V gene, CDR1 is LNHNV and CDR2 is YYDKDF (reference sequence). The CDR3 is 17 residues long. CDR3 protein: CATSRDRSGGAYNEQFF. The CDR3 nucleotides are TGTGCCACCAGCAGAGATCGGAGCGGGGGGGCCTACAATGAGCAGTTCTTC.

In DNA form, the CDR3 reads TGTGCCAGCGGCTCGTGGGGGGGCGATCAGCCCCAGCATTTT. Protein: CASGSWGGDQPQHF. V usage is TRBV6-1 and J usage is TRBJ1-5; perhaps TRBD1 as D (6 bases). Germline V CDR1 and CDR2: MNHNS, SASEGT. Trimming pared 8 bases from V and 5 bases from J, leaving 16 bases between. CDR3 length: 14 amino acids.

This chain joins TRBV19 and TRBJ2-7, with D possibly TRBD2 on 5 matching bases. CDR3 length: 13 residues. Germline loops: CDR1 LNHDA, CDR2 SQIVND (reference sequence). The germline V and J ends were trimmed by 11 bases and 0 bases, with 14 bases remaining between them. The CDR3 spells CAASPGSSYEQYF. In DNA, the CDR3 is TGTGCCGCATCCCCGGGAAGCTCCTACGAGCAGTACTTC.

This chain uses TRBV6-6 with TRBJ2-6, with 8 bases identical to TRBD1. The CDR3 runs 16 residues. Trimming cost V 2 bases and J 2 bases; bases outside gene matches: 2. Germline V gene data show CDR1 as MNHNY and CDR2 as SVGAGI (reference sequence). The CDR3 sequence is CASSYAQGAGANVLTF. The DNA of the CDR3 is TGTGCCAGCAGTTACGCACAGGGGGCTGGGGCCAACGTCCTGACTTTC.

The chain employs TRBV7-2 and TRBJ1-3; 7 bases fit TRBD1. Germline V gene lookup returns CDR1 SGHTA and CDR2 FQGNSA. V dropped 1 base and J dropped 8; count of bases not matched to a gene: 8. The CDR3 contains 15 residues. The CDR3 bases are TGTGCCAGCAGCTTAGATATAACAGGGGTCTACACCATATATTTT. Translated, it gives CASSLDITGVYTIYF. The full variable domain, rest sourced from reference TRBV7-2 and TRBJ1-3, is GAGVSQSPSNKVTEKGKDVELRCDPISGHTALYWYRQSLGQGLEFLIYFQGNSAPDKSGLPSDRFSAERTGGSVSTLTIQRTQQEDSAVYLCASSLDITGVYTIYFGEGSWLTVV.

CDR3 DNA sequence: TGTGCCAGTAGTATGTTGGCTTATGGCTACACCTTC. It codes for CASSMLAYGYTF. V usage is TRBV19 and J usage is TRBJ1-2; no clear D gene. This CDR3 is 12 amino acids long. Deletions cut 3 bases from V and 5 bases from J, with 7 bases between. CDR1 and CDR2 from the germline V gene are LNHDA and SQIVND (reference sequence).

The CDR3 loop is CASSWGTGAIEQYV. The CDR3 DNA follows: TGCGCCAGCAGCTGGGGGACAGGGGCGATCGAGCAGTACGTC. The genes are TRBV5-1 and TRBJ2-7, with 10 bases identical to TRBD1. This CDR3 is 14 amino acids long. Germline V gene lookup returns CDR1 SGHRS and CDR2 YFSETQ. V shed 3 bases, J shed 6 bases, and the junction held 6 bases outside the gene matches.

This sequence joins TRBV3-1 (or the pseudogene TRBV3-2) and TRBJ2-7; a weak D match, TRBD1 (6 bases). Germline V gene lookup returns CDR1 LGHDT and CDR2 YNNKEL (reference sequence). The V end was cut by 3 bases, the J end by 2 bases, with 11 bases between. The CDR3 loop spans 14 amino acids. The CDR3 DNA follows: TGTGCCAGCAGCCAGGTCGGGACAACCTACGAGCAGTACTTC. The encoded protein is CASSQVGTTYEQYF.

CDR3 amino acids: CASSSGTSGSYEQFF. As DNA, the CDR3 is TGTGCCAGCAGCTCCGGGACTAGCGGGTCCTATGAGCAGTTCTTC. The chain recombines TRBV11-2 with TRBJ2-1, with TRBD2 matching over 12 bases. Germline CDR1 SGHAT, CDR2 FQNNGV. The CDR3 is 15 residues long. Germline trimming cut 4 bases from V and 8 bases from J; bases unmatched to any gene: 6.

The rearrangement joins TRBV9 to TRBJ1-1, with 9 bases that match TRBD1. There are 16 residues in the CDR3. The trim removed 0 bases at V and 1 base at J, leaving 4 bases unmatched. Germline CDR1 is SGDLS and CDR2 is YYNGEE. This chain's CDR3 is CASSVAPTGGNTEAFF. The CDR3, as DNA: TGTGCCAGCAGCGTAGCTCCGACAGGGGGGAACACTGAAGCTTTCTTT.

The chain uses TRBV30 and TRBJ2-7; D is possibly TRBD1 (6 bases). The CDR3 is 13 residues long. CDR1 GTSNPN and CDR2 SVGIG come from the germline V gene (reference sequence). The CDR3 sequence is CACKTGISYEQYF. The CDR3, as DNA: TGTGCGTGCAAAACAGGGATATCCTACGAGCAGTACTTC.

This clone appeared once. DNA of the CDR3: TGTGCCAGCAGTGATCTGAATCAGCCCCAGCATTTT. This gives the protein CASSDLNQPQHF. The chain employs TRBV6-1 and TRBJ1-5; D is unresolved. Germline CDR1 MNHNS, CDR2 SASEGT. The CDR3 length is 12 residues. V was clipped by 3 bases and J by 4 bases, with 4 bases between them.

The rearrangement uses TRBV4-1 and TRBJ2-6; D remains unclear. The V and J ends lost 6 bases and 2 bases respectively, with 5 bases between them. The CDR3 is 13 residues long. The germline CDR1 and CDR2 sequences are MGHRA and YSYEKL. As DNA, the CDR3 is TGCGCCAGCAGGGAGACTGGGGCCAACGTCCTGACTTTC. It encodes CASRETGANVLTF.

This chain uses TRBV3-1 (or the pseudogene TRBV3-2) with TRBJ1-2; TRBD1 is a possible D gene (5 bases). CDR3 length: 15 amino acids. Germline V gene lookup returns CDR1 LGHDT and CDR2 YNNKEL (reference sequence). The V gene lost 0 bases and the J gene lost 4 bases, with 12 bases spanning the gap. In DNA form, the CDR3 reads TGTGCCAGCAGCCAAGACTTAATGGGGGGCTATGGCTACACCTTC. This sequence encodes CASSQDLMGGYGYTF.

The chain joins TRBV6-5 to TRBJ2-7; 7 bases line up with TRBD1. The V and J ends lost 2 bases and 5 bases, in that order; junction bases with no gene match: 6. Germline V gene data show CDR1 as MNHEY and CDR2 as SVGAGI. This CDR3 is 14 amino acids long. In nucleotides, the CDR3 is TGTGCCAGCAGTTACGCACAGGGGTTCGACGAGCAGTACGTC. Amino acid sequence: CASSYAQGFDEQYV.

The table lists this clone with a few counts. The CDR3 is CASSPPPGLKNIQYF. DNA for the CDR3: TGTGCCAGCAGCCCCCCCCCAGGGTTGAAAAACATTCAGTACTTC. J is TRBJ2-4 and V is TRBV3-1 (or the pseudogene TRBV3-2); perhaps TRBD1 as D (5 bases). The CDR3 totals 15 residues. V gave up 4 bases and J gave up 4 bases, with 14 bases separating them. Germline loops: CDR1 LGHDT, CDR2 YNNKEL (reference sequence).

The V call is TRBV9, the J call TRBJ2-7; a weak D match, TRBD1 (7 bases). From germline, CDR1 is SGDLS and CDR2 YYNGEE. This CDR3 is built from 17 residues. The V gene lost 0 bases and the J gene lost 3 bases, with 19 bases spanning the gap. CDR3 sequence reads: CASSVAGGPGDLYEQYF. CDR3 coding DNA: TGTGCCAGCAGCGTAGCAGGGGGTCCGGGGGACCTCTACGAGCAGTACTTC.

The genes are TRBV3-1 (or the pseudogene TRBV3-2) and TRBJ1-1; D gene uncertain. The V gene's germline CDR1 is LGHDT and CDR2 YNNKEL (reference sequence). The CDR3 contains 14 residues. Trimming cost V 1 base and J 6 bases, with 12 bases left between them. The CDR3 sequence: CASSQVVDRAEAFF. The DNA of the CDR3 is TGTGCCAGCAGCCAAGTCGTTGATCGGGCTGAAGCTTTCTTT.

This sequence joins TRBV27 and TRBJ1-2; 8 bases agree with TRBD1. V was pared by 5 bases and J by 6 bases, with 8 bases of the junction left unmatched. Germline loops: CDR1 MNHEY, CDR2 SMNVEV (reference sequence). This CDR3 region has 14 residues. The CDR3 region has the DNA TGTGCCAGCAGTGACGACAGGGGCACTGATGGCTACACCTTC. It codes for CASSDDRGTDGYTF.

J is TRBJ1-1 and V is TRBV30, with D unclear. This CDR3 contains 11 residues. Trimming removed 2 bases at V and 6 bases at J, with 7 bases between. Germline V gives CDR1 GTSNPN, CDR2 SVGIG (reference sequence). CDR3 in DNA: TGTGCCTGGAGTATCGGGTCTGAAGCTTTCTTT. This encodes CAWSIGSEAFF.

This clone appeared once. The chain links TRBV30 to TRBJ1-5; D call uncertain. Trimming cost V 0 bases and J 9 bases, with 15 bases left between them. In germline, CDR1 is GTSNPN, CDR2 SVGIG (reference sequence). CDR3 length equals 14 residues. The DNA for the CDR3 is TGTGCCTGGAGTGTAAGGAGGGCGGGGTGGCCCCAGCATTTT. Protein sequence: CAWSVRRAGWPQHF.

V gene TRBV7-2 combines with J gene TRBJ2-2; 10 nucleotides line up with TRBD1. Germline CDR1 is SGHTA and CDR2 is FQGNSA. V lost 4 bases, J lost 5 bases, and 4 bases stayed unmatched. This CDR3 is 15 amino acids long. The CDR3 region is CASSSGTGATGELFF. The CDR3 DNA reads TGTGCCAGCAGCTCAGGGACAGGGGCAACCGGGGAGCTGTTTTTT.

The chain is built from TRBV11-2 and TRBJ1-2; D is possibly TRBD1 (6 bases). Germline V gene sequence: CDR1 SGHAT, CDR2 FQNNGV. Trimming stripped 3 bases from V and 3 bases from J, with 11 bases between. This CDR3 is 14 amino acids long. CDR3 DNA sequence: TGTGCCAGCAGCTTCGACAGGACGGACTATGGCTACACCTTC. Protein product: CASSFDRTDYGYTF.

The chain carries TRBV10-1 and TRBJ1-1; D possibly corresponds to TRBD1 (5 bases). Germline V gene sequence: CDR1 WNHNN, CDR2 SYGVQD (reference sequence). The CDR3 has 9 residues. V shed 5 bases and J shed 11 bases, with 6 bases lying between them. As DNA, the CDR3 is TGCGCCAGCAGTAAGGGGGCTTTCTTT. Translated: CASSKGAFF.

This clone was counted only a few times. The chain carries TRBV4-1 and TRBJ1-1, with 7 bases aligning to TRBD1. Germline loops: CDR1 MGHRA, CDR2 YSYEKL. The CDR3 runs 14 residues. The trim removed 0 bases at V and 8 bases at J, leaving 6 bases unmatched. CDR3 nucleotide sequence: TGCGCCAGCAGCCAAGATCGTACAGGGGAGGAAGCTTTCTTT. It encodes CASSQDRTGEEAFF.

The chain couples TRBV9 to TRBJ1-4, with D possibly TRBD1 on 5 matching bases. This CDR3 region has 14 residues. CDR1 is SGDLS, CDR2 YYNGEE, per germline. With 3 bases removed from V and 7 bases from J, the gap between germline ends came to 13 bases. The CDR3 is CASSATLGGEKLFF. In DNA form, the CDR3 reads TGTGCCAGCAGCGCCACCCTCGGGGGTGAAAAACTGTTTTTT. Variable domain in full (rest from reference TRBV9 and TRBJ1-4): DSGVTQTPKHLITATGQRVTLRCSPRSGDLSVYWYQQSLDQGLQFLIQYYNGEERAKGNILERFSAQQFPDLHSELNLSSLELGDSALYFCASSATLGGEKLFFGSGTQLSVL.

The V call is TRBV27, the J call TRBJ2-7; weak D call: TRBD2 (5 bases). The CDR3 is made up of 12 amino acids. Trimming took off 5 bases at V and 1 base at J, with 6 bases between the two ends. In germline, CDR1 is MNHEY, CDR2 SMNVEV (reference sequence). CDR3: CASSRESYEQYV. CDR3 nucleotide sequence: TGTGCCAGCAGTCGGGAATCCTACGAGCAGTACGTC.

This chain joins TRBV7-2 and TRBJ2-3; 14 nucleotides align to TRBD2. CDR1 and CDR2 from the germline V gene are SGHTA and FQGNSA. Trimming took 2 bases from V and 4 from J; bases not matched to a gene: 11. CDR3 length equals 19 residues. The CDR3 sequence is CASSLSRLAGGPVADTQYF. The CDR3 DNA reads TGTGCCAGCAGCTTATCACGACTAGCGGGAGGGCCTGTAGCAGATACGCAGTATTTT.